Described below is a single T cell receptor beta chain sequence and its context. Its antigen remains unknown. TCRdb analysed the RT-PCR reads with MiXCR anew, one entry per CDR3 protein. The sample consists of 500,000 to 600,000 distinct CDR3 sequences, approximately 7.1% of them appearing once. V lost 3 bases and J lost 1, with 17 bases in between. This CDR3 contains 17 residues. Germline V CDR1 and CDR2: SGHDT, YYEEEE. The data originate from a study of response to subunit inactivated influenza vaccine. Findings of the study overall: Authors suggested each seasonal flu vaccination may recruit only limited numbers of new T cells.

The V call is TRBV5-6, the J call TRBJ1-3; D gene uncertain. This sequence originates from a man aged 45 to 75 who received an inactivated influenza vaccine. The sample here was PBMCs from blood, taken less than 25 months after vaccination. CDR3 sequence reads: CASSSNLGRPSGNTIYF. The CDR3 DNA reads as TGTGCCAGCAGCTCCAACCTGGGGAGGCCATCTGGAAACACCATATATTTT.